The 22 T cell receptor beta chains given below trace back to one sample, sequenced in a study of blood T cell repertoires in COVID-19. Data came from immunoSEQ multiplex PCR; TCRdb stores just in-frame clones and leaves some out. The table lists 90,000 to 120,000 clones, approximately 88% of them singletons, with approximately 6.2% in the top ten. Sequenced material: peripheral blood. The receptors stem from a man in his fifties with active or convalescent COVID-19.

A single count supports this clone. The CDR3 DNA sequence: TGTGCCAGCAGCGTAGCTCCGGGGGATCCGGGGGCAGATACGCAGTATTTT. Translation: CASSVAPGDPGADTQYF. The gene calls are TRBV9 and TRBJ2-3, with D perhaps matching TRBD2 (6 bases). CDR1 and CDR2 (germline): SGDLS, YYNGEE. This CDR3 contains 17 residues. The germline V and J ends were trimmed by 0 bases and 4 bases, with 18 bases remaining between them. The full variable domain, in which reference TRBV9 and TRBJ2-3 provide the parts outside the CDR3, is DSGVTQTPKHLITATGQRVTLRCSPRSGDLSVYWYQQSLDQGLQFLIQYYNGEERAKGNILERFSAQQFPDLHSELNLSSLELGDSALYFCASSVAPGDPGADTQYFGPGTRLTVL.

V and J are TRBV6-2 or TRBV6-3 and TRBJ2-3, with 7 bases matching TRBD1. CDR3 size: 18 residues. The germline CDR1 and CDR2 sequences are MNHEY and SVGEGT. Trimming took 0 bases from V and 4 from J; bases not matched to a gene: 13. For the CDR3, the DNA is TGTGCCAGCAGTTACTCGAAGTATCAGGGGGAGATCTCAGATACGCAGTATTTT. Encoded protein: CASSYSKYQGEISDTQYF.

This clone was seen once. The CDR3, as DNA: TGTGCCAGCAGTTACTCCTGGACAGGGGAAGGTGGCTACACCTTC. Translating it yields CASSYSWTGEGGYTF. This chain links TRBV6-5 with TRBJ1-2, with 9 bases matching TRBD1. This CDR3 has 15 amino acids. The germline gives CDR1 MNHEY, CDR2 SVGAGI. V was clipped by 0 bases and J by 7 bases; unmatched bases: 6.

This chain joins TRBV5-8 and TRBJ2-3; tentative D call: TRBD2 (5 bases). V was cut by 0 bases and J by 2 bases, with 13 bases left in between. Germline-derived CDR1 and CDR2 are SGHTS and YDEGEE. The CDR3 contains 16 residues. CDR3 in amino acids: CASSLGTAEHTDTQYF. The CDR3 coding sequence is TGTGCCAGCAGCTTGGGAACAGCGGAACACACAGATACGCAGTATTTT.

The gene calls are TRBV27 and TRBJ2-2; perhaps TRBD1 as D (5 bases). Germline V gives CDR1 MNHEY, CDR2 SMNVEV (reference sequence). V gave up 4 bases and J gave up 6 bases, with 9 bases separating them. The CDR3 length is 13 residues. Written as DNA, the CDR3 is TGTGCCAGCAGTTCTGACAGCGCCGGGGAGCTGTTTTTT. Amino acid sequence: CASSSDSAGELFF.

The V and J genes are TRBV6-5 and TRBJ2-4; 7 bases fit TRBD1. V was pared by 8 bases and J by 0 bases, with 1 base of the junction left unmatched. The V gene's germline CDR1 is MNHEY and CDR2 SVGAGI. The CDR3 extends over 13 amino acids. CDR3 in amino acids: CASWDRAKNIQYF. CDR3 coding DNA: TGTGCCAGCTGGGACAGAGCCAAAAACATTCAGTACTTC.

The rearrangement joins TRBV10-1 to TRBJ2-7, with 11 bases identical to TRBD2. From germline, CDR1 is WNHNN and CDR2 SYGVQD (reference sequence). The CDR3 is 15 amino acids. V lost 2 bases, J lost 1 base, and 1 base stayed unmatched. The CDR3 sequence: CASSETSGSSYEQYF. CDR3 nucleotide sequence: TGCGCCAGCAGTGAGACTAGCGGGAGTTCCTACGAGCAGTACTTC.

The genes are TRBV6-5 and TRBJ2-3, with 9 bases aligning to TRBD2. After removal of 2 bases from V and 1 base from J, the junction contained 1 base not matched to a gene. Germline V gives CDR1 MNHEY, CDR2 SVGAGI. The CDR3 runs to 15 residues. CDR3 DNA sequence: TGTGCCAGCAGTTACCGGACTAGCGGCACAGATACGCAGTATTTT. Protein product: CASSYRTSGTDTQYF.

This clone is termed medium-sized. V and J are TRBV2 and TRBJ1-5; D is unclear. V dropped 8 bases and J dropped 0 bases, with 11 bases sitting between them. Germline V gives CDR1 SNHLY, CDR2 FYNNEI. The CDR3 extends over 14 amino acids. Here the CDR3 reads CASGEAYSNQPQHF. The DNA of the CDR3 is TGTGCCAGCGGGGAGGCCTATAGCAATCAGCCCCAGCATTTT.

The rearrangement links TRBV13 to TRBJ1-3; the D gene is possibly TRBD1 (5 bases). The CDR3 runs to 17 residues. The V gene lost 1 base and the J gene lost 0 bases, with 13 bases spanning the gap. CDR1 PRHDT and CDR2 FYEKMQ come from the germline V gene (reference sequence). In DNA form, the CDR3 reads TGTGCCAGCAGCTTAGTAGGGGCAGGCCGCTCTGGAAACACCATATATTTT. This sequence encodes CASSLVGAGRSGNTIYF.

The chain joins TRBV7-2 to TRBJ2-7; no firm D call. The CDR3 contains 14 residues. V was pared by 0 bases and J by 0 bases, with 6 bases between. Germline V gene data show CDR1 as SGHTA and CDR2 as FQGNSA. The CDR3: CASSLAASSYEQYF. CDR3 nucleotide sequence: TGTGCCAGCAGCTTAGCGGCCAGCTCCTACGAGCAGTACTTC. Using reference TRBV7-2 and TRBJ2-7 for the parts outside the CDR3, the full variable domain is GAGVSQSPSNKVTEKGKDVELRCDPISGHTALYWYRQSLGQGLEFLIYFQGNSAPDKSGLPSDRFSAERTGGSVSTLTIQRTQQEDSAVYLCASSLAASSYEQYFGPGTRLTVT.

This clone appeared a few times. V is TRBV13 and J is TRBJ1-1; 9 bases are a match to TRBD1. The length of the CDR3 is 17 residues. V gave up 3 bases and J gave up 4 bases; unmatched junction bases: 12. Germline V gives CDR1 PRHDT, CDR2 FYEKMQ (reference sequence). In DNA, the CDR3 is TGTGCCAGCAGCTTTAACAGGGGGCGCCCTGGGGGCACTGAAGCTTTCTTT. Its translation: CASSFNRGRPGGTEAFF. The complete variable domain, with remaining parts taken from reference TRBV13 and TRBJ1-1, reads AAGVIQSPRHLIKEKRETATLKCYPIPRHDTVYWYQQGPGQDPQFLISFYEKMQSDKGSIPDRFSAQQFSDYHSELNMSSLELGDSALYFCASSFNRGRPGGTEAFFGQGTRLTVV.

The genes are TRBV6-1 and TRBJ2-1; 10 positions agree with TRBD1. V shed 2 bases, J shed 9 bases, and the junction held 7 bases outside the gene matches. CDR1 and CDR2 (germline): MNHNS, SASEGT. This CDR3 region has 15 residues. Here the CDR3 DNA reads TGTGCCAGCAGTGAATCCGGGACAGGGGAAGGTGAGCAGTTCTTC. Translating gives CASSESGTGEGEQFF.

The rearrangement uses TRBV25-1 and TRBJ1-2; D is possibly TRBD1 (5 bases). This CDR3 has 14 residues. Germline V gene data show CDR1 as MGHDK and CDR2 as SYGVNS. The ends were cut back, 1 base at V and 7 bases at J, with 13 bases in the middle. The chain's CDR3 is CASSESSNGGGYTF. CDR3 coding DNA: TGTGCCAGCAGTGAATCTAGCAACGGGGGTGGCTACACCTTC.

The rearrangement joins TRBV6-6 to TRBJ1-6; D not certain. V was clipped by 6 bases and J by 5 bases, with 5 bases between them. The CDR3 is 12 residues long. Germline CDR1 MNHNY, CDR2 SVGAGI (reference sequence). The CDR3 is CASREHNSPLHF. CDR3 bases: TGTGCCAGCAGGGAGCATAATTCACCCCTCCACTTT.

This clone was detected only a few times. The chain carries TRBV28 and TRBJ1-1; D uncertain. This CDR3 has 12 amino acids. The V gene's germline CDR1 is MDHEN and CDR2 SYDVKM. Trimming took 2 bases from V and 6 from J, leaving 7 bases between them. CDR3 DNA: TGTGCCAGCAGTTTACCCCCCGCTGAAGCTTTCTTT. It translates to CASSLPPAEAFF.

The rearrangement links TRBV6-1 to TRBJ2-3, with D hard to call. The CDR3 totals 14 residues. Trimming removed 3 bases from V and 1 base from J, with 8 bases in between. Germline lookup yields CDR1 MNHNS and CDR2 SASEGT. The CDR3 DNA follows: TGTGCCAGCAGTGACAGGCCTCGCACAGATACGCAGTATTTT. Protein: CASSDRPRTDTQYF.

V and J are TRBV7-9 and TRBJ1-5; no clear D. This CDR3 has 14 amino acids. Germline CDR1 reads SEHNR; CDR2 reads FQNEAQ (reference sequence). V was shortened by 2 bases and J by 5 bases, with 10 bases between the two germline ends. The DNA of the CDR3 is TGTGCCAGCAGCTTACAGGAGGCGGATCAGCCCCAGCATTTT. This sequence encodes CASSLQEADQPQHF.

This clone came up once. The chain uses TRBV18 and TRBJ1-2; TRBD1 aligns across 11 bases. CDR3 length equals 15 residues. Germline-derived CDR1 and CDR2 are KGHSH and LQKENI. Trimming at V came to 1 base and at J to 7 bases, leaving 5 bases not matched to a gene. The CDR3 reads CASSPRGQGDGGYTF. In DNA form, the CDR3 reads TGTGCCAGCTCACCACGGGGACAGGGGGACGGTGGCTACACCTTC.

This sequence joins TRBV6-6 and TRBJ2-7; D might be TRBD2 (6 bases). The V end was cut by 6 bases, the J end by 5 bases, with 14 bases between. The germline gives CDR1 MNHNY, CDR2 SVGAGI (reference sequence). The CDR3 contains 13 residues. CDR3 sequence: CASSRIREHEQYF. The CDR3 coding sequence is TGTGCCAGCAGCCGTATACGGGAGCACGAGCAGTACTTC.

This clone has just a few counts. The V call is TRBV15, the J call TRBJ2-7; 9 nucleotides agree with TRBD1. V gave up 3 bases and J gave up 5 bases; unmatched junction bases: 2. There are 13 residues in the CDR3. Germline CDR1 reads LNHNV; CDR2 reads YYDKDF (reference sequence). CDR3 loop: CATSRDRGDEQYF. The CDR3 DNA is TGTGCCACCAGCAGGGACAGGGGTGACGAGCAGTACTTC.

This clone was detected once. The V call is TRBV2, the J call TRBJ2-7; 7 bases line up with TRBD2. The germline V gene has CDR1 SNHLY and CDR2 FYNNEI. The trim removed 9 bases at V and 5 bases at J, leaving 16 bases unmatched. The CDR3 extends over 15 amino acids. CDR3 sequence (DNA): TGTGCCAGACAAATCGGTGGGAGGGCTAGTAACGAGCAGTACTTC. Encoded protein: CARQIGGRASNEQYF.